Only a few counts were recorded for the clone carrying this T cell receptor beta chain. The entry originates in a study of response to subunit inactivated influenza vaccine. MiXCR was run by TCRdb on the RT-PCR reads, yielding one entry per CDR3 protein. The table has a few hundred thousand distinct CDR3 sequences, roughly 22% seen once. The specimen was PBMCs from blood, collected less than 22 months after vaccination. The clonotype comes from a man aged 50-75 years who received an inactivated influenza vaccine.

CDR3 DNA: TGCGCCAGCAGCTTGGCCTCGACAGGGGTTAGCACTGAAGCTTTCTTT. It is translated as CASSLASTGVSTEAFF. The chain uses TRBV5-1 and TRBJ1-1; TRBD1 agrees at 8 bases. The CDR3 spans 16 residues. J gave up 4 bases and V 0 bases, and 8 bases lay outside the gene matches. CDR1 and CDR2 from the germline V gene are SGHRS and YFSETQ.